This TCR beta chain derives from a study of blood T cells in healthy people across ages (dated by TCRdb to between 2015 and 2017). About the investigation overall: In model experiments, roughly one uniquely barcoded TCR beta cDNA molecule per two T cells was captured by template switching. To track age-related changes in TCR beta repertoire diversity, the study relied on deep sequencing normalized with unique cDNA molecular identifiers. The donors were split into four age groups: young (average about 16 years), middle-aged (39), aged (more than 60) and long-lived (approximately 89). Donors of different ages were randomly distributed across sequencing lanes to avoid experimental bias. The study analyzed two additional independent replicas of 1 million unique cDNA reads from the same blood draw for two donors, one aged 18 to 29 and one aged 80 or older. Overall study outcomes, separate from this receptor: Estimates of total diversity from one million sequenced T cells were regarded as lower bounds and underestimates. Observed TCR beta diversity correlated strongly with the percentage of naive T cells measured by flow cytometry. Conclusive comparison of naive and antigen-experienced compartments was prevented by the profiling of bulk unsorted PBMCs. As age increased, observed TCR beta diversity per million T cells dropped in a roughly linear way, and a significant reduction was already evident by age 40. Because donor CMV infection status was unknown, age-related changes in expanded clonotypes were potentially confounded. Compared with the aged group, the long-lived group had more naive CD4+ T cells, fewer expanded clones and increased TCR diversity, a pattern suggesting age selection.

This clonotype has just a few counts. The antigen it recognizes is unknown. No base-level quality is on record; no much larger clone is a single base apart. Germline trimming amounts to 6 bases on V and 2 bases on J, with 6 as the count of junction bases outside the gene matches. Inclusive of the bounding cysteine and phenylalanine, the CDR3 is 14 residues long. The retained sequence is limited to the CDR3, 42 bases, with the frame set at the first base. Receptor libraries were prepared by 5' RACE. A second roughly 6 to 12 cycle PCR used a sample-barcoded 5' primer and a J-beta primer mix. Each TCR beta cDNA molecule received a unique molecular identifier from a template-switch 5' adaptor carrying 12 random nucleotides. Each sample yielded at least 2.5 million CDR3-containing paired-end reads. First-strand cDNA synthesis was performed from all RNA using the Mint cDNA synthesis kit, with priming by a TRBC-specific oligonucleotide. After uracil-DNA glycosylase treatment, a first 18-cycle PCR used universal primers M1SS and BC2_uni_R on all cDNA. Per the source publication's procedure: For normalization, 1 million high-quality reads, each with a distinct molecular identifier, were randomly selected from each sample. Reads sharing molecular identifiers were discarded rather than binned into consensus sequences. MiTCR, set to a Q25 quality threshold and the strictest error-elimination algorithm, was used for CDR3 identification, clonotype clustering and error correction. A nonparametric unseen species model using Euler transformation provided a lower-bound estimate of total TCR beta diversity. TCRdb trimmed public reads at Q25 via fastp, called clones via MiXCR and kept in-frame beta chains. Each entry merges the rows of one CDR3 protein and shows their most common DNA and genes. It is TCRdb's table, rather than the study itself, that gives the V and J calls and clone size. Recorded for this sample are approximately 2,000,000 distinct CDR3 sequences; approximately 40% of them occurred a single time. The ten largest clones represent 23% of the sample.

Systemically healthy Caucasian individuals from Russia, about 38 in total and aged about 6 to 100 years, were included as donors. About 9.6 milliliters of peripheral blood were collected from each donor into EDTA-treated Vacutainer tubes. Ficoll-Paque density-gradient centrifugation was used to isolate PBMCs, with at least 6.5 million obtained per sample. Trizol reagent was used to extract total RNA from the PBMCs, yielding at least 6 micrograms per sample. For every donor, flow cytometry on a PBMC aliquot measured the percentage of naive CD45RAhigh/CD27high T cells. This receptor was identified in a human donor in good health. Input material: blood. Here the chain combines TRBV12-3 or TRBV12-4 and TRBJ2-5; TRBD1 aligns with 7 central bases. The DNA is as follows: TGTGCCAGCAGACGGACAGGCCCTCAAGAGACCCAGTACTTC. This is translated as CASRRTGPQETQYF.